This TCR beta chain stems from a study of blood T cell repertoires in COVID-19. As for the study in general: Acute and convalescent COVID-19 specimens originated in the United States, Italy and Spain. Sources were T cells, B-cell-depleted T cells, or PBMCs; the material itself was cDNA or gDNA.

Study processing details: Scientists estimated how many nucleated cells there were by amplifying reference gene primers. The assay was immunoSEQ multiplex PCR, and TCRdb's table has in-frame clones only and misses some. V and J calls and clone size are those listed in that table; D and trimming were worked out from the DNA. The sample lists around 430,000 clones; approximately 89% were seen once. J was trimmed by 0 bases and V by 1 base; bases with no gene match: 3. The CDR3 runs to 18 residues. Germline V lookup: CDR1 MGHRA, CDR2 YSYEKL. Patients of the Seattle cohort, enrolled during active infection, were followed longitudinally.

The origin of this receptor is a woman aged 50 to 65 with COVID-19, enrolled during active disease. Sequencing input: peripheral blood. The chain links TRBV4-1 to TRBJ2-3; 14 bases fit TRBD2. CDR3 region: CASSQGLAGGPSTDTQYF. DNA for the CDR3: TGCGCCAGCAGCCAAGGACTAGCGGGGGGGCCCAGCACAGATACGCAGTATTTT.